Listed here are 6 T cell receptor beta chains from one sample, sequenced in a study of cytomegalovirus exposure and HLA in healthy donors. The primer mix had 60 Vbeta and 13 Jbeta primers. TCRdb's copy holds only in-frame clones and misses some; the assay was immunoSEQ multiplex PCR. The table records 210,000 or so clones, roughly four fifths of them present only once. Specimen: PBMCs. Receptors originate from a woman aged 25 to 39 in good health and CMV-seropositive.

The V call is TRBV19, the J call TRBJ2-5; tentative D call: TRBD2 (5 bases). CDR1 and CDR2 from the germline V gene are LNHDA and SQIVND (reference sequence). This CDR3 region has 14 residues. V gave up 3 bases and J gave up 5 bases, with 13 bases separating them. CDR3 DNA sequence: TGTGCCAGTAGTATCCAAGGACCGGGGGAGACCCAGTACTTC. This gives the protein CASSIQGPGETQYF.

The V gene is TRBV27, the J gene TRBJ2-7, with 7 bases lining up with TRBD1. V shed 6 bases and J 6 bases; nucleotides not matched to a gene: 8. CDR1 is MNHEY and CDR2 is SMNVEV in the germline V gene (reference sequence). There are 13 residues in the CDR3. CDR3 nucleotides: TGTGCCAGCAGACCCGGGACAGTCAGCGAGCAGTACTTC. This gives the protein CASRPGTVSEQYF.

Here the CDR3 DNA reads TGTGCCAGCACCACAGATCCCGGGACAGGGAGGAGGAAAGCTTTCTTT. Protein: CASTTDPGTGRRKAFF. The chain carries TRBV11-2 and TRBJ1-1; TRBD1 matches 9 bases. Germline CDR1 reads SGHAT; CDR2 reads FQNNGV. CDR3 length equals 16 residues. Trimming cost V 7 bases and J 9 bases; bases outside gene matches: 18.

A word on this clone: Additional DNA sequences in this sample encode the identical CDR3. The rearrangement uses TRBV5-1 and TRBJ1-4, with TRBD1 matching 8 bases. J was trimmed by 5 bases and V by 0 bases; bases with no gene match: 0. Germline CDR1 is SGHRS and CDR2 is YFSETQ. CDR3 length equals 14 residues. The CDR3 coding sequence is TGCGCCAGCAGCTTGGGACAGGGGAATGAAAAACTGTTTTTT. Translated, it gives CASSLGQGNEKLFF.

The genes are TRBV18 and TRBJ2-3; 8 bases are shared with TRBD2. Per the germline V gene, CDR1 is KGHSH and CDR2 is LQKENI. CDR3 length: 15 amino acids. V shed 1 base and J 3 bases; nucleotides not matched to a gene: 3. Here the CDR3 DNA reads TGTGCCAGCTCACCACTAGCGGGGTTGACAGATACGCAGTATTTT. Amino acids: CASSPLAGLTDTQYF.

CDR3 in DNA: TGTGCTAGTGGCCCCGGGACAGGGAGGTACAATGAGCAGTTCTTC. This sequence encodes CASGPGTGRYNEQFF. V is TRBV12-5 and J is TRBJ2-1; 9 bases line up with TRBD1. CDR1 and CDR2 from the germline V gene are LGHNT and FRNRAP. After removal of 6 bases from V and 4 bases from J, the junction contained 7 bases not matched to a gene. The CDR3 covers 15 residues.